This T cell receptor (beta chain) was sequenced during a study of PD-1 blockade in mismatch repair-deficient tumors. The wider study: Patients had approximately 12 mismatch repair-deficient cancer types, all previously treated and progressing.

TCRdb keeps only in-frame clones here, not all; method: immunoSEQ multiplex PCR. Here the sample spans 50,000 or so clones, about 84% being singletons. Points on this clone: Its matching antigen is unknown.

Every patient had mismatch repair deficiency by PCR or immunohistochemistry. The TCR-sequenced patients were three responders to pembrolizumab. Germline CDR1 is SGDLS and CDR2 is YYNGEE. The CDR3 covers 17 residues. V lost 4 bases to trimming and J lost 6 bases; unmatched junction nucleotides: 9. The study, taken as a whole, reports: Tumor-resident clones, often undetectable pretreatment in blood, expanded then contracted after pembrolizumab.

The rearrangement links TRBV9 to TRBJ2-1, with 14 bases matching TRBD2. The source was peripheral blood, collected approximately 18 weeks after starting pembrolizumab. The source of this sequence is an adult with mismatch repair-deficient cancer. As DNA, the CDR3 is TGTGCCAGCAGCTTGGGGACTAGCGGGAGCCCAGGCAATGAGCAGTTCTTC. Amino acid sequence: CASSLGTSGSPGNEQFF.